This TCR beta chain stems from a study of T cell responses to AZD1222 COVID-19 vaccine. Turning to the study itself: Analyses pooled second doses at about 4 or about 12 weeks. Overall study findings and caveats: CD4 TCRs associated with vaccination spanned spike, dominating at 160-218 and 743-854. Repertoire collection took place solely once the T cell response had peaked.

The repertoire was sequenced with immunoSEQ multiplex PCR; TCRdb's copy has only in-frame clones and lacks some. In the table there are fewer than 120,000 clones, approximately 85% of which are singletons. On this clone: Its antigen is as yet unknown.

CDR1 is MNHEY and CDR2 is SVGEGT in the germline V gene. With V trimmed by 5 bases and J by 3 bases, 8 bases remained unmatched. CDR3 length equals 15 residues. The source is an adult in good health. The rearrangement links TRBV6-2 or TRBV6-3 to TRBJ2-7; 9 bases match TRBD1. Specimen: peripheral blood, collected on day 0 of AZD1222 vaccination. The CDR3 is CASSPPGTGNYEQYF. In nucleotides, the CDR3 is TGTGCCAGCAGTCCACCCGGGACAGGGAACTACGAGCAGTACTTC.